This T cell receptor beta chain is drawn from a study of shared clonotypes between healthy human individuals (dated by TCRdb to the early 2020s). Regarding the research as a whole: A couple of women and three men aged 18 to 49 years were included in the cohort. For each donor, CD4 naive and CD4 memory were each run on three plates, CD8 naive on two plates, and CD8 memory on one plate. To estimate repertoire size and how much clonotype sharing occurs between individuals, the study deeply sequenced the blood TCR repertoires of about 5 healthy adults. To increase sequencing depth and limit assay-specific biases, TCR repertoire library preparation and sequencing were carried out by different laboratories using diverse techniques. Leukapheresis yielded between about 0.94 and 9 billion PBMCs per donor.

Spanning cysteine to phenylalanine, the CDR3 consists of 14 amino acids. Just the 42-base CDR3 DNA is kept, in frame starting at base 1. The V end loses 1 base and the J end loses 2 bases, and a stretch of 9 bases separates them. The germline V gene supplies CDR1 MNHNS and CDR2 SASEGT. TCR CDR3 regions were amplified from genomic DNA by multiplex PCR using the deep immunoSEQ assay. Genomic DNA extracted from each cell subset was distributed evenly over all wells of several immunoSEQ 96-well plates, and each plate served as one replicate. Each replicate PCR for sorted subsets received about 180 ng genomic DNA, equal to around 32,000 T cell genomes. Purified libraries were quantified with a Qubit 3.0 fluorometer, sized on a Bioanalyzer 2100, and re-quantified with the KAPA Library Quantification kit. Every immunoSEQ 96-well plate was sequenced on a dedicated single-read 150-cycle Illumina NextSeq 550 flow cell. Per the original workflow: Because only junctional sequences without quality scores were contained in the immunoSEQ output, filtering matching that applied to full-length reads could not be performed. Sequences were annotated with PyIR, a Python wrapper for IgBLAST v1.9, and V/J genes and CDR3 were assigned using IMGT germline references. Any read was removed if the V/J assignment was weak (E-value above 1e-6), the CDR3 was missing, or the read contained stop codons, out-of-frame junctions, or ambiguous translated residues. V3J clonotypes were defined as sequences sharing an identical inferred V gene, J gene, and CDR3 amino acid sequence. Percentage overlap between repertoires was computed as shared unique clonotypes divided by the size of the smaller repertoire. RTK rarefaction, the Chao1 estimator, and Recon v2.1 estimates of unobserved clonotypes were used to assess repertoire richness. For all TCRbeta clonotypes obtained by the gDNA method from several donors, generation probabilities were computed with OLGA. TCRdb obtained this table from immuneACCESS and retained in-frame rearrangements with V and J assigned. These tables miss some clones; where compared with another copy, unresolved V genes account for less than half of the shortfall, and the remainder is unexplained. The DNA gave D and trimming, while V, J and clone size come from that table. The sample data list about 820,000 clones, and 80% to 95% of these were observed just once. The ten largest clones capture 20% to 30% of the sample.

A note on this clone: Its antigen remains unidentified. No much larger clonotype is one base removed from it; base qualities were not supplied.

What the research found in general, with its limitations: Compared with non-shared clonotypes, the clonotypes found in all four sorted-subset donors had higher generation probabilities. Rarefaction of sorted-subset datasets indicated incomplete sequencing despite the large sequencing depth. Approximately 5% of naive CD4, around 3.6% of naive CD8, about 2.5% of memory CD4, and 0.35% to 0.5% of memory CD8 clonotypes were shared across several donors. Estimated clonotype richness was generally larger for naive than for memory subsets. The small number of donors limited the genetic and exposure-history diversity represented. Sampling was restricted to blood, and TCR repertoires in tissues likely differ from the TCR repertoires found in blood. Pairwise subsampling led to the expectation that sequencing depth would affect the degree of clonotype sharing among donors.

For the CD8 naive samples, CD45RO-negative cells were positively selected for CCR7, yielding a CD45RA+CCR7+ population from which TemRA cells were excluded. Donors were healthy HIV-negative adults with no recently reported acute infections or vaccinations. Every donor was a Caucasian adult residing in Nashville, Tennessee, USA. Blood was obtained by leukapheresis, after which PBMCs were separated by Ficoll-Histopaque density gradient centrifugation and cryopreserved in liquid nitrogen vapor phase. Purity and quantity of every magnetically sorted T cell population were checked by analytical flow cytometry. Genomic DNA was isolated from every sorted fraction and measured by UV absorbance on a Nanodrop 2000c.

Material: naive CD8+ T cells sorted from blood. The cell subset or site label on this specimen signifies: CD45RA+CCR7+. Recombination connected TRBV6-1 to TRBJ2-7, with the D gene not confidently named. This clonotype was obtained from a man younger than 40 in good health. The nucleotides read TGTGCCAGCAGTGAAGTCCCCCTAACCTACGAGCAGTACTTC. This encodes CASSEVPLTYEQYF.